This is a list of T cell receptor beta chains from one sample in a study of blood T cell repertoires in COVID-19. Only in-frame clones appear in the TCRdb table, and some are missing; sequencing was by immunoSEQ multiplex PCR. This repertoire shows about 200,000 clones, around four fifths found once; its top ten account for 7% to 10%. Sequenced input: peripheral blood. These TCRs come from a woman at least 80 years old with COVID-19, enrolled during active disease. Both conserved end residues are part of each CDR3. A D gene is named only where the DNA matches it firmly. Some rows have no size entry. The others give once, few or many, or a class for an expanded clone.

clone size,V gene,J gene,D gene,CDR3 DNA,CDR3 protein
-,TRBV4-1,TRBJ1-2,-,TGCGCCAGCAGCCGTTGGGGCCGAGGCTACACCTTC,CASSRWGRGYTF
-,TRBV28,TRBJ1-1,-,TGTGCCAGCAGTGTAGAGACAGGGAACACTGAAGCTTTCTTT,CASSVETGNTEAFF
-,TRBV29-1,TRBJ2-7,-,TGCAGCGTTGAAACTGCCTACGAGCAGTACTTC,CSVETAYEQYF
-,TRBV28,TRBJ2-1,-,TGTGCCAGCAGTTTATACCATCCGGGGTTCGGGGATTTCCCCACCTACAATGAGCAGTTCTTC,CASSLYHPGFGDFPTYNEQFF
once,TRBV2,TRBJ1-2,-,TGTGCCAGCAGCTCTCAGACAGTCTATGGCTACACCTTC,CASSSQTVYGYTF
-,TRBV5-1,TRBJ2-5,-,TGCGCCAGCACCGACTCAGCCCAAGAGACCCAGTACTTC,CASTDSAQETQYF
-,TRBV7-2,TRBJ2-5,TRBD2,TGTGCCAGCAGCCCCGGGACTAGCGGGAGGTCAGAGACCCAGTACTTC,CASSPGTSGRSETQYF
once,TRBV5-4,TRBJ2-5,-,TGTGCCAGCAGCTTGTCGGGGAGAAACCAGTACTTC,CASSLSGRNQYF
-,TRBV28,TRBJ1-5,TRBD1,TGTGCCAGCAGAGCTCCGGACAGGGGGAATCAGCCCCAGCATTTT,CASRAPDRGNQPQHF
-,TRBV5-1,TRBJ2-2,-,TGCGCCAGCAGCTTGGGTAGCGCTAGCACCGGGGAGCTGTTTTTT,CASSLGSASTGELFF
-,TRBV30,TRBJ2-3,TRBD2,TGTGCCTGGAGTGCCCACAGCGGGGGCTACACAGATACGCAGTATTTT,CAWSAHSGGYTDTQYF
-,TRBV7-9,TRBJ1-3,TRBD1,TGTGCCAGCAGCTTAGCAGGGGGCGGAAACACCATATATTTT,CASSLAGGGNTIYF
-,TRBV7-2,TRBJ1-1,TRBD1,TGTGCCAGCAGCTTTCCCGGGACAGGGTCAAATGAAGCTTTCTTT,CASSFPGTGSNEAFF
-,TRBV2,TRBJ1-1,TRBD1,TGTGCCGGCGATCAGGGGGTCAACACTGAAGCTTTCTTT,CAGDQGVNTEAFF
once,TRBV6-5,TRBJ1-5,-,TGTGCCAGCAGTTATGGAGCCCCCGGAGGCAATCAGCCCCAGCATTTT,CASSYGAPGGNQPQHF
-,TRBV14,TRBJ2-5,-,TGTGCCAGCAGCCGACATTTGGTCCAAGAGACCCAGTACTTC,CASSRHLVQETQYF
-,TRBV5-1,TRBJ1-1,-,TGCGCCAGCAGCCAGAACACTGAAGCTTTCTTT,CASSQNTEAFF
few,TRBV7-7,TRBJ2-1,TRBD2,TGTGCTAGCAGTTGGGGACTAGCGGGAGGAGACAATGAGCAGTTCTTC,CASSWGLAGGDNEQFF
-,TRBV7-7,TRBJ1-4,TRBD1,TGTGCTATCTGGGACAGGGAACATGAAAAACTGTTTTTT,CAIWDREHEKLFF
-,TRBV10-2,TRBJ2-1,TRBD1,TGCGCCAGCAAAAATCAGGACAGGGGCCTAATGAATGAGCAGTTCTTC,CASKNQDRGLMNEQFF
-,TRBV13,TRBJ2-7,-,TGTGCCAGCACCTCACGGAGGTCCTACGAGCAGTACTTC,CASTSRRSYEQYF
once,TRBV16,TRBJ2-3,TRBD2,TGTGCCAGCAGCCCTCAATCGACTAGCGATGCGCAGTATTTT,CASSPQSTSDAQYF
-,TRBV11-3,TRBJ2-1,-,TGTGCCAGCAGCCCTAGGCCCGGAATACTAGCTCTGGATGAGCAGTTCTTC,CASSPRPGILALDEQFF
once,TRBV7-9,TRBJ2-2,TRBD2,TGTGCCAGCAGCTTAATTCCCACTAGCGACCTCACCGGGGAGCTGTTTTTT,CASSLIPTSDLTGELFF
-,TRBV11-2,TRBJ1-4,-,TGTGCCAGCAGCTTAGCCTCCTTTAATGAAAAACTGTTTTTT,CASSLASFNEKLFF
-,TRBV5-6,TRBJ1-1,-,TGTGCCAGCAGGCCGACAGTCCCTATTGGGGACACTGAAGCTTTCTTT,CASRPTVPIGDTEAFF
-,TRBV5-1,TRBJ2-1,TRBD2,TGCGCCAGCAGCTTGGGGGGAGTAGCGGGAGCAAATGAGCAGTTCTTC,CASSLGGVAGANEQFF